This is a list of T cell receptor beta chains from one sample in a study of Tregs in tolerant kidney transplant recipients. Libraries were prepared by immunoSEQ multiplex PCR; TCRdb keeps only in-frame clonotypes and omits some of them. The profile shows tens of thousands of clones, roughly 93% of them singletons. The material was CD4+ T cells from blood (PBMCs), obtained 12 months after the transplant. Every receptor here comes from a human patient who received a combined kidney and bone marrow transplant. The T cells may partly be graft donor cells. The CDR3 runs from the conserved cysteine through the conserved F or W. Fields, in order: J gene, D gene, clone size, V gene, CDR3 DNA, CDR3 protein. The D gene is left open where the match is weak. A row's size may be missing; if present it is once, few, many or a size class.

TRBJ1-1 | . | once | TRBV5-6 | TGTGCCAGCAGCCTAGATCCTCGTGGCACTGAAGCTTTCTTT | CASSLDPRGTEAFF
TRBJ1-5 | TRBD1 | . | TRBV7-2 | TGTGCCAGCAGCGCGTGGACAGGGTCCTATCAGCCCCAGCATTTT | CASSAWTGSYQPQHF
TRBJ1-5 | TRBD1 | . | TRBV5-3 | TGTGCCAGAAGCGCCTTACAAGACAGGGTCACTAATAGCAATCAGCCCCAGCATTTT | CARSALQDRVTNSNQPQHF
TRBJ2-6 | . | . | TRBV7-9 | TGTGCCAGCAGCTTGGGGAGCTCTGGGGCCAACGTCCTGACTTTC | CASSLGSSGANVLTF
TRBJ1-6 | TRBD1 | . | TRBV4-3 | TGCGCCAGCAGCCAACTGGACAGGGGGGATTCCCCCCTCCACTTT | CASSQLDRGDSPLHF
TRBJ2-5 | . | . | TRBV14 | TGTGCCAGCAGCCAATTTAGCGGAGCGTTGGAGACCCAGTACTTC | CASSQFSGALETQYF
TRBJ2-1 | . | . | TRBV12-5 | TGTGCTAGTGGTTTGGATCTTCCGTCGCAGTTCTTC | CASGLDLPSQFF
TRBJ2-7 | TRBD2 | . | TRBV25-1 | TGTGCCAGCAGTGAATTTCGGGGGGGTTACGAGCAGTACTTC | CASSEFRGGYEQYF
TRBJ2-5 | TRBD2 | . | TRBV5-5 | TGTGCCAGCAGCCGGACTAGCGGAGAAGTCGGAGAGACCCAGTACTTC | CASSRTSGEVGETQYF
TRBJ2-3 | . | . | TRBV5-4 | TGTGCCAGCAGCTTGGCCAGTCGAGGAGGCGGCACAGATACGCAGTATTTT | CASSLASRGGGTDTQYF
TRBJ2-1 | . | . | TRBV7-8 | TGTGCCAGCAGCTTTTTCCGCAGGGGATCATACAATGAGCAGTTCTTC | CASSFFRRGSYNEQFF
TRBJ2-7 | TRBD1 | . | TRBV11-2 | TGTGCCAGCAGCTTGGTCACAGGGGGAATCTACGAGCAGTACTTC | CASSLVTGGIYEQYF
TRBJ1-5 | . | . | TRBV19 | TGTGCCAGTAGTATTGTGGGGGGACTTAGCAATCAGCCCCAGCATTTT | CASSIVGGLSNQPQHF
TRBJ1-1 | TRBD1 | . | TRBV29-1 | TGCAGCGTAATCGGGACAGGGGCGGGGACTGAAGCTTTCTTT | CSVIGTGAGTEAFF
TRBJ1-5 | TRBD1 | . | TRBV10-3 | TGTGCCATCGGAGGGGGCGGGCGCAATCAGCCCCAGCATTTT | CAIGGGGRNQPQHF
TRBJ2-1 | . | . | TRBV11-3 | TGTGCCAGCAGCTTTGCAGTCTACAATGAGCAGTTCTTC | CASSFAVYNEQFF
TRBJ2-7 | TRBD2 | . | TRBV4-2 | TGTGCCAGCAGCCAAGAAGGTTTGGTAGCGGGAGGTAAACACTACGAGCAGTACTTC | CASSQEGLVAGGKHYEQYF
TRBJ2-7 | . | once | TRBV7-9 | TGTGCCAGCAGCCCTCCAGGGTCTGGGTTTTACGAGCAGTACTTC | CASSPPGSGFYEQYF
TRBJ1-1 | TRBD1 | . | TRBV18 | TGTGCCAGCTCACCGGGACAGGGACTAAACACTGAAGCTTTCTTT | CASSPGQGLNTEAFF
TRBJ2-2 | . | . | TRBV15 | TGTGCCACCAGCAGAGAGCCAGGCGGGGAGCTGTTTTTT | CATSREPGGELFF
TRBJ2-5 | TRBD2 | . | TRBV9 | TGTGCCAGCAGCGCCCAGCGGGAGGGGAGGGAGACCCAGTACTTC | CASSAQREGRETQYF
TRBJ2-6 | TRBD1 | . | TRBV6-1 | TGTGCCAGCAACGACAGGGGGCGCTTATTCGTCCTGACTTTC | CASNDRGRLFVLTF
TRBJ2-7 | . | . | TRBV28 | TGTGCCAGCAGTTTTTTCACAGTGAGGGACTCCTACGAGCAGTACTTC | CASSFFTVRDSYEQYF
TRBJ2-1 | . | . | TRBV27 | TGTGCCAGCAGTTTAGAGGGCTACCGGCAGTTCTTC | CASSLEGYRQFF
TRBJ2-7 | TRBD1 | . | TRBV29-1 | TGCAGCGTTGAGCCGGGACAGGGAGGCTACGAGCAGTACTTC | CSVEPGQGGYEQYF
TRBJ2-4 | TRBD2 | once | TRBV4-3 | TGCGCCAGCAGCCAGGGTACCAGCTGGGGACTAATCCCAAACATTCAGTACTTC | CASSQGTSWGLIPNIQYF
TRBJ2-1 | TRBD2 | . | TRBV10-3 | TGTGCCATCAGTCAGCGGGGGAGCTCCTACAATGAGCAGTTCTTC | CAISQRGSSYNEQFF
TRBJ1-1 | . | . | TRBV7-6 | TGTGCCAGCAGCTTATGGTCAGCGGGGGAAGCTTTCTTT | CASSLWSAGEAFF
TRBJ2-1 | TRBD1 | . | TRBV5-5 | TGTGCCAGCAGCCCCAGAGGGGACAGAGAGTTCTTC | CASSPRGDREFF
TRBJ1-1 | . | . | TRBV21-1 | TGTGCCAGCAGCTCTAAAGCAGGGACTGAAGCTTTCTTT | CASSSKAGTEAFF
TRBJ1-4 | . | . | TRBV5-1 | TGCGCCAGCAGCTTGGACCCAGGGGTGGAAAAACTGTTTTTT | CASSLDPGVEKLFF
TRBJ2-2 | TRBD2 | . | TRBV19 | TGTGCCAGTAGTATCTTAGCGGGAGGTTTGGCCGGGGAGCTGTTTTTT | CASSILAGGLAGELFF
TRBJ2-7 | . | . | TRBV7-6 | TGTGCCAGCAGTAGAAAAGACAGGCACGTCGAGCAGTACTTC | CASSRKDRHVEQYF
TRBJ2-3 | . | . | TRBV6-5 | TGTGCCAGCAGTTATTATCAGGGGACAGATACGCAGTATTTT | CASSYYQGTDTQYF
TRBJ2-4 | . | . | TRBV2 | TGTGCCAGCAGTGATTCCATGAGCATTCAGTACTTC | CASSDSMSIQYF
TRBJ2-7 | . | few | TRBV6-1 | TGTGCCAGCAGTGAACTAGTCCGCGAGCAGTACTTC | CASSELVREQYF
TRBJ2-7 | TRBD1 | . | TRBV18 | TGTGCCAGTTCACCACCGACACTCCAAGACAGGGGTACCTACGAGCAGTACTTC | CASSPPTLQDRGTYEQYF
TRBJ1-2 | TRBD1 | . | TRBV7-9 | TGTGCCAGCAGCTTAGCAGGGGTCGAGGGGGCGCGGGGCTACACCTTC | CASSLAGVEGARGYTF
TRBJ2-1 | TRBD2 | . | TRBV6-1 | TGTGCCAGCAGTGAATATGGGCTAGCGGGAGTTTCTATTGTCTATGAGCAGTTCTTC | CASSEYGLAGVSIVYEQFF
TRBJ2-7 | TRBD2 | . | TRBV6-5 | TGTGCCAGCAGTTACGGGGGGAGGGTCTACGAGCAGTACTTC | CASSYGGRVYEQYF
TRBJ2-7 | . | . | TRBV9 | TGTGCCAGCAGCGTAGTTCCGGAGGGCGAGCAGTACTTC | CASSVVPEGEQYF
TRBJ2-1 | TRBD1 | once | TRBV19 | TGTGCCAGTACCACAGGGGACTCCTACAATGAGCAGTTCTTC | CASTTGDSYNEQFF
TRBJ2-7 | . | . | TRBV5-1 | TGCGCCAGTCGACTCCTCTACGAGCAGTACTTC | CASRLLYEQYF
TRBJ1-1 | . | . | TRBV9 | TGTGCCAGCAGCGTAGATAACAGGCGAGAAGCTTTCTTT | CASSVDNRREAFF
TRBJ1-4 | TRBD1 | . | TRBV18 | TGTGCCAGCTCACCACCCCCAAACAGGGGGTTAGGTGAAAAACTGTTTTTT | CASSPPPNRGLGEKLFF
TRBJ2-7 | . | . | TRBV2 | TGTGCCAGCAGTGCTAGAAGGGGGAAGTCCTACGAGCAGTACTTC | CASSARRGKSYEQYF
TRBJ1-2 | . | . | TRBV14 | TGTGCCAGCAGCCAAGAAGTTGCGACCTTC | CASSQEVATF
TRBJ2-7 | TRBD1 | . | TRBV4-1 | TGCGCCAGCAGCCAACTACAGGGGTTTAACGAGCAGTACTTC | CASSQLQGFNEQYF
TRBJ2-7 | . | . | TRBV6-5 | TGTGCCAGGCGGGGGCCCTCCTACGAGCAGTACTTC | CARRGPSYEQYF
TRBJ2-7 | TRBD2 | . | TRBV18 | TGTGCCAGCTCATCCATAGCGGGAGGGAGCGAGCAGTACTTC | CASSSIAGGSEQYF